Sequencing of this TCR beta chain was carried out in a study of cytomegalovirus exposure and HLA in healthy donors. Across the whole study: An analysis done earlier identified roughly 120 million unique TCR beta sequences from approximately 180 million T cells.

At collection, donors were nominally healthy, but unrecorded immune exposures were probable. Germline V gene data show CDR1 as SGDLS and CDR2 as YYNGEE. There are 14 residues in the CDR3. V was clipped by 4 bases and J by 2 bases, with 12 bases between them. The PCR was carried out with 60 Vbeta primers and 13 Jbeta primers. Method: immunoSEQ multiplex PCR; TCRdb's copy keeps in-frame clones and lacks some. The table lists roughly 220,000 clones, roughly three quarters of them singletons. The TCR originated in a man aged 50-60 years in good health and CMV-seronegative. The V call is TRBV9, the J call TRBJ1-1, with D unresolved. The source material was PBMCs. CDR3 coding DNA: TGTGCCAGCAGCCGGAACCAGGCCAACACTGAAGCTTTCTTT. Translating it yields CASSRNQANTEAFF.